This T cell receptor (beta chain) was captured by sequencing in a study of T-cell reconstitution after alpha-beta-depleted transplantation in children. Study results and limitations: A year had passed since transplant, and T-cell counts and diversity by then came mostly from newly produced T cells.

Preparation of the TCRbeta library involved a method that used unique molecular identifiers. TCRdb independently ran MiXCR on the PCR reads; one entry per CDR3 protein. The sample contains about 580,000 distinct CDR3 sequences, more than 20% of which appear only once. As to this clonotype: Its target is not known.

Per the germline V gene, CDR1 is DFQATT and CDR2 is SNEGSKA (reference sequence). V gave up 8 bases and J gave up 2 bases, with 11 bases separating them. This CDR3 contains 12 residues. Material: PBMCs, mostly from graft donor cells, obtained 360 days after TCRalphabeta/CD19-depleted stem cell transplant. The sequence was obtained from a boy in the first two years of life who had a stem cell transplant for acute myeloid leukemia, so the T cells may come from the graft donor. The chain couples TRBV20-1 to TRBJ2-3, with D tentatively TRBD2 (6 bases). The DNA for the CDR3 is TGCAGTAACGAGGACTACACAGATACGCAGTATTTT. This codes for CSNEDYTDTQYF.